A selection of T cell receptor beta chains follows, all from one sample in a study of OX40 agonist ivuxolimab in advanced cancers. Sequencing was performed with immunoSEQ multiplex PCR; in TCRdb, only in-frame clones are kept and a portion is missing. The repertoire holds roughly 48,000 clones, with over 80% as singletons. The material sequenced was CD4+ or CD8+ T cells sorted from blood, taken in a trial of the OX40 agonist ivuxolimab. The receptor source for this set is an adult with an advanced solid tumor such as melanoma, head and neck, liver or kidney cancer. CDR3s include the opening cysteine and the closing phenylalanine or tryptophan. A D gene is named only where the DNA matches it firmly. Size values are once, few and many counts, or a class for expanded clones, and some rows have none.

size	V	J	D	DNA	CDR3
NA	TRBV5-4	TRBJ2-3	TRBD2	TGTGCCAGCAGCTTGGTCGGTCTAGCGGGGGCTACGCAGTATTTT	CASSLVGLAGATQYF
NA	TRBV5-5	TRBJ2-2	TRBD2	TGTGCCAGCAGCTTTTTTAGACTAGCGGGGTTTACCGGGGAGCTGTTTTTT	CASSFFRLAGFTGELFF
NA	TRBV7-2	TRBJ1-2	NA	TGTGCCAGCAGCTCGCCGGGGGCTGGCTACACCTTC	CASSSPGAGYTF
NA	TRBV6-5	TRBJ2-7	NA	TGTGCCAGCAGTTACTCGAGGCCCACGCTGAGCGAGCAGTACTTC	CASSYSRPTLSEQYF
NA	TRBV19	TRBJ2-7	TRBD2	TGTGCCAGTAGTACTAGCGGGGGGACCCGCGAGCAGTACTTC	CASSTSGGTREQYF
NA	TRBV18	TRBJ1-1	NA	TGTGCCAGCTCACCACAGGGGACCGCTGAAGCTTTCTTT	CASSPQGTAEAFF
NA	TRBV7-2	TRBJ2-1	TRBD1	TGTGCCAGCAGCTTAGATGGGACAGGGCCCTACAATGAGCAGTTCTTC	CASSLDGTGPYNEQFF
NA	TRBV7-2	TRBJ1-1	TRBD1	TGTGCCAGCAGCCGGGACAGGGTAGGAGCGGTTGGAGCTTTCTTT	CASSRDRVGAVGAFF
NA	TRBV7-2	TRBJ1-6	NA	TGTGCCAGCAGCCCCTTCGAGGGGGGGGCGAATTCACCCCTCCACTTT	CASSPFEGGANSPLHF
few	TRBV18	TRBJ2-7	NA	TGTGCCAGCTCTCTGGGACCGGGGCCCAACGAGCAGTACTTC	CASSLGPGPNEQYF
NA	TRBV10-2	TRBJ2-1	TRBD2	TGCGCCAGTGCAGCGGGGAATGAGCAGTTCTTC	CASAAGNEQFF
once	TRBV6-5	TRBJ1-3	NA	TGTGCCAGCAGTTACATCCCCCGGGGTCAAGGAAACACCATATATTTT	CASSYIPRGQGNTIYF
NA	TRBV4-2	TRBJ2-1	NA	TGTGCCAGCAGCCCCAATCCCGCCGACGGTGAGCAGTTCTTC	CASSPNPADGEQFF
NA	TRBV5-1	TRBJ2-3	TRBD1	TGCGCCAGCAGCTTGAGACAGGGGAGACCAGATACGCAGTATTTT	CASSLRQGRPDTQYF
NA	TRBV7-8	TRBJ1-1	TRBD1	TGTGCCAGCAGCTTAGGCGACAGGGCGGACACTGAAGCTTTCTTT	CASSLGDRADTEAFF
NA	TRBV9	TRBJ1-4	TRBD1	TGTGCCAGCAGCGCCGAGGAAGGGGGCACTGAAAAACTGTTTTTT	CASSAEEGGTEKLFF
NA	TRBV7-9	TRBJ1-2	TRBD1	TGTGCCAGCCTTTCCTGGACAGGGGGCGACTATGGCTACACCTTC	CASLSWTGGDYGYTF
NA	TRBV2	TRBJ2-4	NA	TGTGCCAGCAGTGAAAGGCGCAATCCAGGAGCCAAAAACATTCAGTACTTC	CASSERRNPGAKNIQYF
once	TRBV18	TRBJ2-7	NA	TGTGCCAGCTCACCCCGGACAGACTACGAGCAGTACTTC	CASSPRTDYEQYF
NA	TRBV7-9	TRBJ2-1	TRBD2	TGTGCCAGCACGACCACGGGGGGGGCAAGTGAGCAGTTCTTC	CASTTTGGASEQFF
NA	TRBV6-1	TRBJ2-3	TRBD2	TGTGCCAGCGGGGGGGGTAATTACGGTACAGATACGCAGTATTTT	CASGGGNYGTDTQYF
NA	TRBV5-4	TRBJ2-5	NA	TGTGCCAGCAGCCGGGACTTCCAAGAGACCCAGTACTTC	CASSRDFQETQYF
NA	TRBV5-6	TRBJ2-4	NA	TGTGCCAGCAGCTTCGGGAGGGGACAGCCCAAAAACATTCAGTACTTC	CASSFGRGQPKNIQYF
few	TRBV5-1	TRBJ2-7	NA	TGCGCCAGCAACCAAGAACCAGGAGAATACGAGCAGTACTTC	CASNQEPGEYEQYF
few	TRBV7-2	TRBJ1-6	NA	TGTGCCAGCAGCCCAGAACGCACCCTTAATTCACCCCTCCACTTT	CASSPERTLNSPLHF
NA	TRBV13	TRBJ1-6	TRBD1	TGTGCCAGCAGTTTTCGGGGGGGACAGGGGATTGTCGTGGATACTTCACCCCTCCACTTT	CASSFRGGQGIVVDTSPLHF
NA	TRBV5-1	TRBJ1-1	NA	TGCGCCAGCAAGTTCGCTGGGGGCACTGAAGCTTTCTTT	CASKFAGGTEAFF
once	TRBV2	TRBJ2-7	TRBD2	TGTGCCAGCAGTGATGGGCGGGGGGGCCAAAAGCAGTACTTC	CASSDGRGGQKQYF
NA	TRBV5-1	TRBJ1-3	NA	TGCGCCAGCAGCTTGGCCCAGGGAGGAAACACCATATATTTT	CASSLAQGGNTIYF
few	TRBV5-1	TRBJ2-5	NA	TGCGCCAGCAGCTTGGAGGGGCGCCAGGGTGGGACCCAGTACTTC	CASSLEGRQGGTQYF
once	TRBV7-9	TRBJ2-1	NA	TGTGCCAGCAGCATTGTTCCAAATGAGCAGTTCTTC	CASSIVPNEQFF
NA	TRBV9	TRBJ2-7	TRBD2	TGTGCCAGCAGCGCATCTAGCGGGGTAGTCTACGAGCAGTACTTC	CASSASSGVVYEQYF
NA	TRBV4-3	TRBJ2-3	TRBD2	TGCGCCAGCAGCCAAGGCGGAGGCTTAGGAGCGGGGAGCACAGATACGCAGTATTTT	CASSQGGGLGAGSTDTQYF
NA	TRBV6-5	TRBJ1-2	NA	TGTGCCAGCAGTGCCCCAGGGGAAGGCTACACCTTC	CASSAPGEGYTF
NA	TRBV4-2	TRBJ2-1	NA	TGTGCCAGCAGTCACAGCAGCAATGAGCAGTTCTTC	CASSHSSNEQFF
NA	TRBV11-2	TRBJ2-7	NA	TGTGCCAGCAGCTATGTAACAGGGAGCCACGAGCAGTACTTC	CASSYVTGSHEQYF
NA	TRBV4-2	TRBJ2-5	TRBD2	TGTGCCAGCAGCCAAGCGGGTAGCGGGGCCCGTGAGACCCAGTACTTC	CASSQAGSGARETQYF
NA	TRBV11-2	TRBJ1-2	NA	TGTGCCAGCAGCTTAGCGCGGGGGGGACATGGCTACACCTTC	CASSLARGGHGYTF
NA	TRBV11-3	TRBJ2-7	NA	TGTGCCAGCAGCCAACCGTATGGGGGGGCACACGAGCAGTACTTC	CASSQPYGGAHEQYF
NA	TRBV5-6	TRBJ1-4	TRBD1	TGTGCCAGCAGCCCCACTCGGACAGGGCGCCTGGGAAAACTGTTTTTT	CASSPTRTGRLGKLFF
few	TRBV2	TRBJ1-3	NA	TGTGCCAGCAGGGACAGTGCGAAAGCTGGAAACACCATATATTTT	CASRDSAKAGNTIYF
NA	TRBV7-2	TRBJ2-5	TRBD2	TGTGCCAGCAGCTTAGCGGCGGGGGAGCCAGAGACCCAGTACTTC	CASSLAAGEPETQYF
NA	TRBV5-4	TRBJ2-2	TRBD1	TGTGCCAGCAGCTGGGGGAGGACAGGGTATGGGGAGCTGTTTTTT	CASSWGRTGYGELFF
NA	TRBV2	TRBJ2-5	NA	TGTGCCAGTAAAGAGGTTGGTGAGACCCAGTACTTC	CASKEVGETQYF
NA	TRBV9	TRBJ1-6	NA	TGTGCCAGCAGCGGAAACACAGGGAGGAATTCACCCCTCCACTTT	CASSGNTGRNSPLHF
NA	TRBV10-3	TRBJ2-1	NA	TGTGCCATCAGTAAACCGGGGGATCTTCCCGAGCAGTTCTTC	CAISKPGDLPEQFF